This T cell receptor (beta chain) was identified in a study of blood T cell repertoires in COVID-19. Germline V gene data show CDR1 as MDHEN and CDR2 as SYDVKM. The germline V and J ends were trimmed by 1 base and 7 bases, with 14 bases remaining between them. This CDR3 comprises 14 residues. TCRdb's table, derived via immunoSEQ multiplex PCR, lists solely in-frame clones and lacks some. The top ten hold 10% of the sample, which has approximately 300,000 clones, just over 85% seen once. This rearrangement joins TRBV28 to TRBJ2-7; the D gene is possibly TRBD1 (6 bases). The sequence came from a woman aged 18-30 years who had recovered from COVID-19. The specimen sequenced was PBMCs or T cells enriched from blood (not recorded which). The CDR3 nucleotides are TGTGCCAGCAGTTTATTCGAAGGGGGTCGGGAGCAGTACTTC. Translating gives CASSLFEGGREQYF.